This T cell receptor beta chain appears in the sequencing data of a study of cytomegalovirus exposure and HLA in healthy donors. About the research overall: For the roughly 400 genotyped donors, approximately 83% fell within the Caucasian-associated ancestry cluster. Study-level findings and limits: Reports state that TCR beta sequences accurately predicted most subjects' HLA-A and HLA-B alleles.

Germline values: CDR1 SGHTA, CDR2 FQGNSA. The ends lost 5 bases at V and 1 base at J; junction bases unmatched: 11. The length of the CDR3 is 17 residues. The PCR made use of 60 Vbeta and 13 Jbeta primers. The assay was immunoSEQ multiplex PCR, and TCRdb's table has in-frame clones only and misses some. The sample holds a few hundred thousand clones; roughly 91% are singletons and the top ten take roughly 1%. Concerning this clone: Its specificity is not known.

This chain joins TRBV7-2 and TRBJ2-1; TRBD2 aligns across 7 bases. The material sequenced was PBMCs. The receptor comes from a woman younger than 30 in good health and CMV-seronegative. The CDR3 is CASSGTSLRGSYNEQFF. As DNA, the CDR3 is TGTGCCAGCAGCGGTACCTCCCTGCGGGGGTCCTACAATGAGCAGTTCTTC.